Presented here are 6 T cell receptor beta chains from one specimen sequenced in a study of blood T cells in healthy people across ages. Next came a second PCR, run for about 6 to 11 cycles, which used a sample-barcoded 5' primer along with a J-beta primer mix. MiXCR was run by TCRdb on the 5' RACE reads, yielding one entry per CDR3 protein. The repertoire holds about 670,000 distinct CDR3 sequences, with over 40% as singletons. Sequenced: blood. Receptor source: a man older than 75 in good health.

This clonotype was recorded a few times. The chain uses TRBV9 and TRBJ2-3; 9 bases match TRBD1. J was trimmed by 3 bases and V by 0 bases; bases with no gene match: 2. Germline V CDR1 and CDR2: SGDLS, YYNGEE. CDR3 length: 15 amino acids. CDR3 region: CASSVEDRGTDTQYF. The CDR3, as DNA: TGTGCCAGCAGCGTAGAGGACAGGGGAACAGATACGCAGTATTTT.

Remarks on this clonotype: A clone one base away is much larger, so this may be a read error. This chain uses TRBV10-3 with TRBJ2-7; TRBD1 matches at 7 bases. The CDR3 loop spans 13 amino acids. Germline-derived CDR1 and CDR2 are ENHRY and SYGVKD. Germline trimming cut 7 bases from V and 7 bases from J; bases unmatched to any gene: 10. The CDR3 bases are TGTGCCATCAAGGGGCAGGGGGAAAATGAGCAGTACTTC. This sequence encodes CAIKGQGENEQYF.

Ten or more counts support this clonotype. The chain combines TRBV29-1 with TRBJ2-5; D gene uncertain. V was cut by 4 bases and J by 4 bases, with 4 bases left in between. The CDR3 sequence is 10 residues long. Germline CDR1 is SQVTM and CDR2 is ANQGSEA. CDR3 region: CSVGGETQYF. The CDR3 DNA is TGCAGCGTTGGAGGAGAGACCCAGTACTTC.

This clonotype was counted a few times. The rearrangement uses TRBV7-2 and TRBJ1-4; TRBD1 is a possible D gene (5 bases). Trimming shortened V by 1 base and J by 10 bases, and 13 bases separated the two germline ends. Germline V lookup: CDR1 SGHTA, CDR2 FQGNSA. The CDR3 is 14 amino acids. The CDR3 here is CASSLGGTAGKLFF. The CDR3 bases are TGTGCCAGCAGCTTAGGGGGGACCGCCGGAAAACTGTTTTTT.

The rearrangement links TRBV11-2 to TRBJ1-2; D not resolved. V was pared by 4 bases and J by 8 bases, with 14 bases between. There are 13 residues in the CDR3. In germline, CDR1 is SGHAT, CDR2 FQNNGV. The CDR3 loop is CASSSSMKWGYTF. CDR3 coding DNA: TGTGCCAGCAGCTCGTCAATGAAGTGGGGCTACACCTTC.

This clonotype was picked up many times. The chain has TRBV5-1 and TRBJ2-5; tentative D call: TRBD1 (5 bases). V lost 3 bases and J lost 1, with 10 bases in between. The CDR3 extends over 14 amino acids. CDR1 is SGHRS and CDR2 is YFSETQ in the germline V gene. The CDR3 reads CASSSQGSQETQYF. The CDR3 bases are TGCGCCAGCAGCTCGCAGGGAAGCCAAGAGACCCAGTACTTC.